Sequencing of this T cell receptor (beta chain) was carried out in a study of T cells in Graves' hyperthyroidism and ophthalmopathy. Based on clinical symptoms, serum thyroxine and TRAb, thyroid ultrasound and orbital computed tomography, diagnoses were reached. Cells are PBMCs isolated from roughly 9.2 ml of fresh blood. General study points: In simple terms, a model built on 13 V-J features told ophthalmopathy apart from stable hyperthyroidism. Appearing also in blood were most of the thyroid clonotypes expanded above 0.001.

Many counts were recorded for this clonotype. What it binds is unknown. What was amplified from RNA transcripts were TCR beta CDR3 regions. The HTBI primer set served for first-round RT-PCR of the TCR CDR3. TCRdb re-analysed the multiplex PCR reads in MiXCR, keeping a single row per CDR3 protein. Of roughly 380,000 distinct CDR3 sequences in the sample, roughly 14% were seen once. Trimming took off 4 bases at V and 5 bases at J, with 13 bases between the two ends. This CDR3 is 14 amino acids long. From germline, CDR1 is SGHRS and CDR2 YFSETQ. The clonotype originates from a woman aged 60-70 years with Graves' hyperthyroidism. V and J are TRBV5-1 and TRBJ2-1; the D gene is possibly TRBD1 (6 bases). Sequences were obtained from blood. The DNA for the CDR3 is TGCGCCAGCAGCCCCCTGTGGGGGCACAATGAGCAGTTCTTC. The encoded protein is CASSPLWGHNEQFF.